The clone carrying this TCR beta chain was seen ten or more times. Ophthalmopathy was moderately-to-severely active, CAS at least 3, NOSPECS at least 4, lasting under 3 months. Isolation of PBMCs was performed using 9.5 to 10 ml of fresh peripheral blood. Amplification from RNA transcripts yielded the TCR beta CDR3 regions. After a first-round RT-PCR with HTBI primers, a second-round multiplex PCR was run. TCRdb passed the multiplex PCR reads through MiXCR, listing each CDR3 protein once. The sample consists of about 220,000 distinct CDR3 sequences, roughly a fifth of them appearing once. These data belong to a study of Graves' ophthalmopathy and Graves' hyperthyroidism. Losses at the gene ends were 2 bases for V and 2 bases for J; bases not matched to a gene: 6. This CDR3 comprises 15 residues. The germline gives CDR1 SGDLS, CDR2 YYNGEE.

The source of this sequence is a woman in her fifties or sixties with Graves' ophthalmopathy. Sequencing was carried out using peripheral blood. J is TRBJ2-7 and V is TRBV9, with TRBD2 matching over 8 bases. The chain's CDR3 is CASSVSGTSTYEQYF. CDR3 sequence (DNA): TGTGCCAGCAGCGTCAGCGGGACTAGTACCTACGAGCAGTACTTC.